This T cell receptor (beta chain) came from a study of blood T cell repertoires in COVID-19. Across the study: Acute and convalescent COVID-19 specimens originated in the United States, Italy and Spain. T cells, B-cell-depleted T cells, or PBMCs supplied cDNA or gDNA.

Trimming cost V 1 base and J 5 bases, with 15 bases left between them. In germline, CDR1 is SGHAT, CDR2 FQDESV (reference sequence). CDR3 size: 15 residues. Per the original methods: Estimated nucleated cell counts came from reference gene primer amplification. Clones were sequenced by immunoSEQ multiplex PCR, and TCRdb holds only the in-frame ones, with some missing. V and J calls and clone size are copied from that table; D and trimming were computed from the DNA. The sample contains more than 140,000 clones, 70% to 90% of which appear only once. V and J are TRBV11-1 and TRBJ2-7, with D hard to call. The sequenced material came from peripheral blood. This TCR derives from a woman in her sixties or seventies with acute or convalescent COVID-19. CDR3 in amino acids: CASSLGRNSPHEQYF. DNA of the CDR3: TGTGCCAGCAGCTTAGGCCGCAACTCCCCCCACGAGCAGTACTTC.